This is a list of T cell receptor beta chains from one sample in a study of identical twins. TCRdb analysed the 5' RACE reads with MiXCR anew, one entry per CDR3 protein. The sample holds 1.5 million to 2 million distinct CDR3 sequences; under 35% are singletons and the top ten take around 0.3%. What was sequenced was cord blood. The receptor source for this set is a newborn girl in good health. Both conserved end residues are part of each CDR3. Fields, in order: V gene, D gene, clone size, J gene, CDR3 DNA, CDR3 protein. The D gene is left open where the match is weak. Clone size is shown for a subset of rows, as once, few, many or a class of expanded clone.

TRBV24-1	-	few	TRBJ1-2	TGTGCCACCAGTGATTCCCGCGGTGGCGGCTACACCTTC	CATSDSRGGGYTF
TRBV20-1	-	-	TRBJ2-2	TGCAGTGCCCCCAGGGGAGGAAACACCGGGGAGCTGTTTTTT	CSAPRGGNTGELFF
TRBV29-1	-	few	TRBJ2-7	TGCAGCGTCCGAATCCCCAGGGGCCTTAGAGCCTCCCCCTCCTACGAGCAGTACTTC	CSVRIPRGLRASPSYEQYF
TRBV7-2	TRBD2	-	TRBJ2-7	TGTGCCAGCAGCTTAGCGCAATCGGGAGGGTCCTACGAGCAGTACTTC	CASSLAQSGGSYEQYF
TRBV4-1	TRBD2	few	TRBJ2-3	TGCGCCAGCAGCCAAGAAGGACTAGCGATCCCCGATACGCAGTATTTT	CASSQEGLAIPDTQYF
TRBV5-1	TRBD2	once	TRBJ2-2	TGCGCCAGCAGCTTGGGGACTAGCGAGAACACCGGGGAGCTGTTTTTT	CASSLGTSENTGELFF
TRBV4-2	-	-	TRBJ1-6	TGTGCCGGCAGCCAAGCCGCAGGGGCCCTAAATTCGCCCCTCCACTTT	CAGSQAAGALNSPLHF
TRBV24-1	TRBD2	-	TRBJ2-3	TGTGCCACCAGTGATTTGCAACTAGCGGCAGATACGCAGTATTTT	CATSDLQLAADTQYF
TRBV20-1	-	-	TRBJ2-4	TGCAGTGCTAGAGATCAAGGGCGAGCGTCAAAAAACATTCAGTACTTC	CSARDQGRASKNIQYF
TRBV10-3	TRBD1	few	TRBJ1-2	TGTGCCATCAGTGGGGGAACAGGGGTTGGAGCTAACTATGGCTACACCTTC	CAISGGTGVGANYGYTF
TRBV7-2	-	many	TRBJ2-7	TGTGCCAGCAGCTTACTGGGGCACTCCTACGAGCAGTACTTC	CASSLLGHSYEQYF
TRBV7-9	TRBD1	few	TRBJ1-2	TGTGCCAGCAGCTTGACAGGGCCTCGCTATGGCTACACCTTC	CASSLTGPRYGYTF
TRBV3-1	TRBD2	few	TRBJ2-3	TGTGCCAGCAGCCAAGATTTCCTAGCGGGGGGAGGAGATACGCAGTATTTT	CASSQDFLAGGGDTQYF
TRBV11-2	TRBD1	-	TRBJ2-3	TGTGCCAGCACACCCGGGACAGGGATCCCAGATACGCAGTATTTT	CASTPGTGIPDTQYF
TRBV25-1	-	-	TRBJ2-5	TGTGCCAGCAGTGATCACCGCCGGGACATCTACGAGCGGTACTTC	CASSDHRRDIYERYF
TRBV29-1	-	many	TRBJ2-7	TGCAGCGTTGTGCCTGACAGACCTTACGAGCAGTACTTC	CSVVPDRPYEQYF
TRBV12-3/TRBV12-4	-	-	TRBJ1-1	TGTGCCAGCAGTTTTGAGAGGGCTCGACCTGAAGCTTTCTTT	CASSFERARPEAFF
TRBV12-3/TRBV12-4	-	few	TRBJ2-5	TGTGCCAGCAGTTTCCGGTCAGGACCCCAAGAGACCCAGTACTTC	CASSFRSGPQETQYF
TRBV20-1	-	-	TRBJ2-7	TGCAGTGCTAGGAGTAAGCCCAGCGGCTACGAGCAGTACTTC	CSARSKPSGYEQYF
TRBV20-1	TRBD1	-	TRBJ1-2	TGCAGTGCTAGAGATCCCCGGACAGGGGGCAAAAACTATGGCTACACCTTC	CSARDPRTGGKNYGYTF
TRBV7-2	-	-	TRBJ2-4	TGTGCCAGCAGCTCCCGCACGTTAAGGGGGAAGTCAAGCATTCAGTACTTC	CASSSRTLRGKSSIQYF
TRBV6-5	-	-	TRBJ2-5	TGTGCCAGCAGTGTTAGTTCTGGGACCCAGTACTTC	CASSVSSGTQYF
TRBV6-1	-	-	TRBJ2-7	TGTGCCAGCAGTGAAAGTTTGGACGGCTCCTACGAGCAGTACTTC	CASSESLDGSYEQYF
TRBV24-1	TRBD1	-	TRBJ2-7	TGTGCCACCAGTGACCCGGGACAGGGGAGAAACGAGCAGTACTTC	CATSDPGQGRNEQYF
TRBV6-1	-	-	TRBJ1-2	TGTGCCAGCAGTGAAGCGGCGCACTACACCTTC	CASSEAAHYTF
TRBV20-1	-	few	TRBJ2-3	TGCAGTGCTAGAGAAAGTACGCAGTATTTT	CSARESTQYF
TRBV25-1	TRBD1	-	TRBJ1-4	TGTGCCAGCAGTGAAGTCCGAGACCAGGGGGCAACTAATGAAAAACTGTTTTTT	CASSEVRDQGATNEKLFF
TRBV6-5	-	-	TRBJ1-1	TGTGCCAGCAGTTACTCGACGGGGGAAGCTTTCTTT	CASSYSTGEAFF
TRBV20-1	-	few	TRBJ1-1	TGCAGTGCTATGTGGTGGGGGGCGGGCGCTGAAGCTTTCTTT	CSAMWWGAGAEAFF
TRBV7-2	TRBD2	few	TRBJ2-1	TGTGCCAGCAGCTGGAGGACTAGCGGGAGTCTCACCTACAATGAGCAGTTCTTC	CASSWRTSGSLTYNEQFF
TRBV27	TRBD2	-	TRBJ2-7	TGTGCCAGCGGGGGACTAGCGGGAGGGTACAATGAGCAGTACTTC	CASGGLAGGYNEQYF
TRBV11-2	-	few	TRBJ2-7	TGTGCCAGCAGCTTAGGTTACGAGGAGCAATACGAGCAGTACTTC	CASSLGYEEQYEQYF
TRBV5-8	TRBD2	-	TRBJ2-1	TGTGCCAGCAGCCCCGGGACTATACTAAATGAGCAGTTCTTC	CASSPGTILNEQFF
TRBV28	TRBD1	few	TRBJ1-5	TGTGCCAGCAGTTTATATCCGGGAGGGGGCAGCAATCAGCCCCAGCATTTT	CASSLYPGGGSNQPQHF
TRBV7-9	-	-	TRBJ2-1	TGTTCCAGCAGCTTAGAGACCCAGTTCTTC	CSSSLETQFF
TRBV7-9	-	few	TRBJ1-1	TGTGCCAGCAGCTTAGAGCGCCTCACAGTGATTGGCGCTGAAGCTTTCTTT	CASSLERLTVIGAEAFF
TRBV11-1	-	-	TRBJ2-5	TGTGCCAGCAGCCAGTCAAGGGGGAGGACTATCAATGAGCAGTACTTC	CASSQSRGRTINEQYF
TRBV5-1	-	many	TRBJ2-3	TGCGCCAGCAGCTTGACAGATGGCAAAGATACGCAGTATTTT	CASSLTDGKDTQYF
TRBV4-2	-	-	TRBJ2-7	TGTGCCAGCAGCCAAGATAGGCTCGTCAAAACCTACGAGCAGTACTTC	CASSQDRLVKTYEQYF
TRBV18	-	once	TRBJ2-3	TGTGCCAGCTCACCGGAACAGAACACAGATACGCAGTATTTT	CASSPEQNTDTQYF
TRBV12-3/TRBV12-4	-	few	TRBJ2-3	TGTGCCAGCAGTTTTGCCACTAGCAGGGGAGATACGCAGTATTTT	CASSFATSRGDTQYF
TRBV3-1	-	-	TRBJ2-1	TGTGCCAGCAGCCAAGATCGGGGGTGGTACAATGAGCAGTTCTTC	CASSQDRGWYNEQFF
TRBV6-6	-	-	TRBJ1-1	TGTGCCAGCACTCATAGGTTTGAAGCTTTCTTT	CASTHRFEAFF
TRBV10-3	TRBD2	-	TRBJ2-3	TGTGCCATCAGTGAGTCGGGACTAGCGGGGGGTACGCAGTATTTT	CAISESGLAGGTQYF
TRBV7-2	TRBD1	-	TRBJ1-2	TGTGCCAGCAGCTTGACACAGGGGGCCTATGGCTACACCTTC	CASSLTQGAYGYTF
TRBV6-1	-	few	TRBJ1-2	TGTGCCAGCAGCCTCCACAGATATGGCTACACCTTC	CASSLHRYGYTF
TRBV12-3/TRBV12-4	-	many	TRBJ2-7	TGTGCCAGCACCATAAACTCCTACGAGCAGTACTTC	CASTINSYEQYF